The sequence of this T cell receptor (beta chain) was determined in a study of blood T cell repertoires in COVID-19. Study background: The United States, Italy and Spain were the sources of the acute and convalescent COVID-19 samples. T cells, B-cell-depleted T cells, or PBMCs supplied cDNA or gDNA.

Produced via immunoSEQ multiplex PCR; TCRdb's table is partial and in-frame only. The sample lists over 60,000 clones, roughly 89% occurring once. The V segment lost 4 bases and the J segment 11 bases; nucleotides outside the gene matches: 13. Germline values: CDR1 KGHSH, CDR2 LQKENI. CDR3 length equals 14 residues. The J gene is TRBJ1-1, the V gene TRBV18, with 7 bases identical to TRBD1. This receptor was taken from a man aged 80 or over with acute or convalescent COVID-19. Sequencing used peripheral blood. The CDR3 spells CASSRRQGELGAFF. In nucleotides, the CDR3 is TGTGCCAGCTCACGGCGACAGGGAGAATTGGGGGCTTTCTTT.